This T cell receptor beta chain was documented in a study of identical twins. Study findings and constraints: There is a chance that invariant MAIT and iNKT cells partially muddied zero-insertion analyses. Fewer insertions were carried by abundant cord blood beta clonotypes, but none was seen in memory repertoires.

A universal primer site was created by template switching, with the cDNA bearing unique molecular identifiers. TCRdb itself ran the 5' RACE reads through MiXCR, one entry per CDR3 protein. Of more than 1.5 million distinct CDR3 sequences listed, less than 40% are singletons. Donors were all healthy Caucasians. This clonotype was picked up a small number of times. Its specificity is unknown. This CDR3 contains 17 residues. In germline, CDR1 is SEHNR, CDR2 FQNEAQ (reference sequence). J was trimmed by 1 base and V by 1 base; bases with no gene match: 3. The source material was cord blood. This TCR derives from a newborn girl in good health. This rearrangement joins TRBV7-9 to TRBJ2-6; 8 bases are shared with TRBD1. The DNA of the CDR3 is TGTGCCAGCAGCTTAGGTGGACAGGGATCTGGGGCCAACGTCCTGACTTTC. Protein product: CASSLGGQGSGANVLTF.